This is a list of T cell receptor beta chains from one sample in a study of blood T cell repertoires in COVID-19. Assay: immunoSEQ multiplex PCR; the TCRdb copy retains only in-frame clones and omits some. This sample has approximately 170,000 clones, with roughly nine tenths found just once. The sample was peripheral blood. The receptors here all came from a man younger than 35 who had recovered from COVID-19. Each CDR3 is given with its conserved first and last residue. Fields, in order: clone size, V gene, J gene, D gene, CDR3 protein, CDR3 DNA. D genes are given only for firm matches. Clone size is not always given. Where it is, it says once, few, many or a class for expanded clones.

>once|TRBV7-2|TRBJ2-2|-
CASSLASGNTGELFF
TGTGCCAGCAGCTTAGCCAGCGGGAACACCGGGGAGCTGTTTTTT
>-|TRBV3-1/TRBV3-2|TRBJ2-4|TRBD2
CASSQDLLAGGSGNIQYF
TGTGCCAGCAGCCAAGACTTACTAGCGGGAGGATCCGGAAACATTCAGTACTTC
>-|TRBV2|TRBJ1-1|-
CASRYRVNTEAFF
TGTGCCAGCCGTTACAGGGTCAACACTGAAGCTTTCTTT
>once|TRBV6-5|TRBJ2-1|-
CASRGHEQFF
TGTGCCAGCAGGGGGCACGAGCAGTTCTTC
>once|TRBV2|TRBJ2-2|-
CASGLRAGRTGELFF
TGTGCCAGCGGTCTTAGGGCGGGAAGGACCGGGGAGCTGTTTTTT
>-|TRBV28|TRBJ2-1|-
CASSPRVSPADEQFF
TGTGCCAGCAGTCCCAGGGTAAGCCCGGCGGATGAGCAGTTCTTC
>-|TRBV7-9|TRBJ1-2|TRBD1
CASSQGQGPADGYTF
TGTGCCAGCAGCCAAGGACAGGGACCTGCTGATGGCTACACCTTC
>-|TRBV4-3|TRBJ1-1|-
CASSLGGWNTEAFF
TGCGCCAGCAGCCTGGGGGGGTGGAACACTGAAGCTTTCTTT
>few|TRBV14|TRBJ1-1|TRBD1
CASSRDRNTEAFF
TGTGCCAGCAGCCGGGACAGGAACACTGAAGCTTTCTTT
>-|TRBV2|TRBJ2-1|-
CASSTYNEQFF
TGTGCCAGCAGCACCTACAATGAGCAGTTCTTC
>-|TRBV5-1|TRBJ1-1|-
CASSPGESGAFF
TGCGCCAGCAGCCCCGGAGAGTCAGGGGCTTTCTTT
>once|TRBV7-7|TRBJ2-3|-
CASSLEGGTQYF
TGTGCTAGCAGCTTAGAAGGCGGTACGCAGTATTTT
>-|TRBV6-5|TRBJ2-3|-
CASRRVFNTDTQYF
TGTGCCAGCAGGCGGGTTTTCAACACAGATACGCAGTATTTT
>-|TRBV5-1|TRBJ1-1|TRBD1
CASSFRGTNTEAFF
TGCGCCAGCAGCTTCAGGGGGACGAACACTGAAGCTTTCTTT
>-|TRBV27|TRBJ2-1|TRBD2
CAARTSGTYNEQFF
TGTGCCGCCCGGACTAGCGGAACCTACAATGAGCAGTTCTTC
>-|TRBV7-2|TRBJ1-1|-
CASSPPDSSNTEAFF
TGTGCCAGCAGCCCTCCGGACTCCTCGAACACTGAAGCTTTCTTT
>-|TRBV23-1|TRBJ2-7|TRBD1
CASTRRQGASYEQYF
TGCGCCAGCACTCGAAGACAGGGGGCTTCCTACGAGCAGTACTTC
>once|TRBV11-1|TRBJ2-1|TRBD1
CASSYRDRGGNEQFF
TGTGCCAGCAGCTACCGGGACAGGGGAGGGAATGAGCAGTTCTTC
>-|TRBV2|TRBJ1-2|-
CASSPLWGDERTLYGYTF
TGTGCCAGCAGTCCTCTCTGGGGAGACGAAAGGACCCTCTATGGCTACACCTTC
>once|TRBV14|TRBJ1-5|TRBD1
CASIGWQGVTNSNQPQHF
TGTGCCAGCATAGGGTGGCAGGGGGTGACTAATAGCAATCAGCCCCAGCATTTT
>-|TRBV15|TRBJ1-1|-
CATSRDRGGDTEAFF
TGTGCCACCAGCAGAGATCGGGGTGGGGACACTGAAGCTTTCTTT
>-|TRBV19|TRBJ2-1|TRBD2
CASKATGGWGEQFF
TGTGCCAGTAAGGCGACGGGAGGATGGGGTGAGCAGTTCTTC
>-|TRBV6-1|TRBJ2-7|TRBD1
CASSEWRTGSYEQYF
TGTGCCAGCAGTGAATGGCGGACAGGGAGTTACGAGCAGTACTTC
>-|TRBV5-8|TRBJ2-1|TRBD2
CASSFGGTSGSRYNEQFF
TGTGCCAGCAGCTTTGGCGGGACTAGCGGGAGTCGGTACAATGAGCAGTTCTTC
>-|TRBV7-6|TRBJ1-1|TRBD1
CASRQGGMNTEAFF
TGTGCCAGCAGGCAGGGGGGAATGAACACTGAAGCTTTCTTT
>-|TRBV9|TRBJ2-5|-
CASSVSADQETQYF
TGTGCCAGCAGCGTATCGGCGGACCAAGAGACCCAGTACTTC
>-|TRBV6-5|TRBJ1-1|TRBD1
CASARQGRTFF
TGTGCCAGCGCTCGACAGGGGAGAACTTTCTTT
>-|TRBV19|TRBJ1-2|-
CASSNDGNYGYTF
TGTGCCAGTAGTAATGATGGCAACTATGGCTACACCTTC
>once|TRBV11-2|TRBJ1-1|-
CASSLVVGQGNTEAFF
TGTGCCAGCAGCTTAGTAGTGGGTCAGGGGAACACTGAAGCTTTCTTT
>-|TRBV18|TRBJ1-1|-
CASSPLLTTTEAFF
TGTGCCAGCTCACCACTCCTTACAACCACTGAAGCTTTCTTT
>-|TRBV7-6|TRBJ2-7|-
CASSLDSPYEQYF
TGTGCCAGCAGCTTAGACAGCCCCTACGAGCAGTACTTC
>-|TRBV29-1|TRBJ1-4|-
CSVVPSGGGNEKLFF
TGCAGCGTTGTTCCAAGCGGTGGAGGTAATGAAAAACTGTTTTTT
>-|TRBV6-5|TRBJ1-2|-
CASSYSSTAYGYTF
TGTGCCAGCAGTTACTCGAGTACAGCATATGGCTACACCTTC
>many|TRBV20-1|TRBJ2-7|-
CSASPTGSYEQYF
TGCAGTGCTAGTCCGACAGGTTCCTACGAGCAGTACTTC
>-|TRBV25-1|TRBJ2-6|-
CASRDGGSGANVLTF
TGTGCCAGCAGGGACGGGGGTTCTGGGGCCAACGTCCTGACTTTC
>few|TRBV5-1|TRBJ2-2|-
CASSPDGGTGELFF
TGCGCCAGCAGCCCGGACGGGGGCACCGGGGAGCTGTTTTTT